A selection of T cell receptor beta chains follows, all from one sample in a study of graft-versus-host responses after intestinal transplantation. The method was immunoSEQ multiplex PCR; TCRdb's version includes in-frame clones alone and lacks a portion of them. The profile shows 90,000 to 120,000 clones, about 90% of them singletons. Their antigens are not known. The sample was unstimulated CD4+ T cells sorted from spleen or lymph node cells, taken before intestinal transplant. These receptor sequences come from a human donor who received an intestinal transplant. Each CDR3 is given with its conserved first and last residue. Each record gives: CDR3 protein, CDR3 length, J gene, clone size, V gene. For some rows the clone size is stated as once, few or many, or as a class when expanded; others skip it.

CDR3: CASSDPGADTDTQYF
length: 15
J: TRBJ2-3
size: -
V: TRBV6-4

CDR3: CASRVWTGSSYNSPLHF
length: 17
J: TRBJ1-6
size: -
V: TRBV2

CDR3: CASSMTGSPYNEQFF
length: 15
J: TRBJ2-1
size: -
V: TRBV7-2

CDR3: CAIPGVFGSTF
length: 11
J: TRBJ1-2
size: -
V: TRBV23-1

CDR3: CASSYLGLAGYEQFF
length: 15
J: TRBJ2-1
size: -
V: TRBV6-6

CDR3: CASSKSLSAGVYEQYF
length: 16
J: TRBJ2-7
size: -
V: TRBV19

CDR3: CASSLRPGTGVHNEQFF
length: 17
J: TRBJ2-1
size: -
V: TRBV9

CDR3: CASSLWPGGGSTDTQYF
length: 17
J: TRBJ2-3
size: -
V: TRBV5-4

CDR3: CATSRDDSPLHF
length: 12
J: TRBJ1-6
size: -
V: TRBV15

CDR3: CSVLQWGLSNEQFF
length: 14
J: TRBJ2-1
size: -
V: TRBV29-1

CDR3: CASSVASGGVSPLHF
length: 15
J: TRBJ1-6
size: -
V: TRBV9

CDR3: CASSLISGRTSYEQYF
length: 16
J: TRBJ2-7
size: -
V: TRBV7-9

CDR3: CASRGGGGHYEQYF
length: 14
J: TRBJ2-7
size: few
V: TRBV6-1

CDR3: CASSSGASGRASVDTQYF
length: 18
J: TRBJ2-3
size: -
V: TRBV7-3

CDR3: CASSGQRDLVKNIQYF
length: 16
J: TRBJ2-4
size: -
V: TRBV5-4

CDR3: CASSRGRWGTEAFF
length: 14
J: TRBJ1-1
size: -
V: TRBV28

CDR3: CASSPPYLRGTYNEQFF
length: 17
J: TRBJ2-1
size: -
V: TRBV18

CDR3: CASRPSGRPNNEQFF
length: 15
J: TRBJ2-1
size: -
V: TRBV19